This T cell receptor (beta chain) is from a study of shared clonotypes between healthy human individuals. Only Caucasian adults living in Nashville, Tennessee served as donors. CDR1 is MNHEY, CDR2 SVGAGI, per germline. The CDR3 spans 15 residues. Trimming shortened V by 6 bases and J by 8 bases, and 19 bases separated the two germline ends. In its sample, this clone was seen many times. Evenly divided among several immunoSEQ plates was the genomic DNA of each subset. Replicate PCRs run on unsorted PBMC used around 0.3 ug DNA, which was about 30,000 T cell genomes. In the source study's methods: ImmunoSEQ supplied junction-only sequences lacking quality scores, so filtering was different. The protocol was immunoSEQ multiplex PCR, while the TCRdb copy is restricted to in-frame clones and leaves out a portion. That table supplies the V and J calls and clone size; D and trimming were determined from the DNA. The sample has 450,000 to 600,000 clones, 70% to 85% seen once; the top ten hold around 12%.

The rearrangement uses TRBV6-5 and TRBJ1-4, with D perhaps matching TRBD1 (6 bases). The TCR sequence derives from a woman aged 40 to 50 in good health. Some clones in this sample may be carry-over from other donors' samples. Material: PBMCs. The CDR3 region is CASRRDTGLEEKLFF. CDR3 in DNA: TGTGCCAGCAGACGGGATACAGGGTTGGAAGAAAAACTGTTTTTT.